The next 13 T cell receptor beta chains were all read from a single sample in a study of T cell responses to AZD1222 COVID-19 vaccine. Profiled with immunoSEQ multiplex PCR; TCRdb holds only in-frame clones, not every one. The sample carries roughly 120,000 clones, around 91% recorded once. The sample in question was peripheral blood, obtained 28 days after the second AZD1222 dose. The receptors were sampled from an adult who received the AZD1222 COVID-19 vaccine.

The rearrangement joins TRBV6-5 to TRBJ2-7; no reliable D call. The length of the CDR3 is 13 residues. V was trimmed by 6 bases and J by 0 bases, leaving 9 bases between them. The V gene's germline CDR1 is MNHEY and CDR2 SVGAGI. Here the CDR3 reads CASRLRTSYEQYF. The CDR3 DNA is TGTGCCAGCAGGTTAAGGACCTCCTACGAGCAGTACTTC.

This sequence joins TRBV14 and TRBJ2-2, with D possibly being TRBD2 (5 bases). The CDR3 covers 16 residues. Trimming pared 1 base from V and 6 bases from J, leaving 15 bases between. The germline CDR1 and CDR2 sequences are SGHDN and FVKESK. The CDR3 bases are TGTGCCAGCAGCCAAGTCAGCCTTCAGAGGGCCGGGGAGCTGTTTTTT. It is translated as CASSQVSLQRAGELFF.

The chain has TRBV21-1 and TRBJ1-2. TRBV21-1 is tagged as a pseudogene. The CDR3 contains 15 residues. The CDR3: CASSKAKAANYGYTF. The CDR3 DNA reads TGTGCCAGCAGCAAAGCGAAGGCAGCTAACTATGGCTACACCTTC.

Notes on this clone: Germline is not matched at one junction end, which may reflect a read error. The gene calls are TRBV7-2 and TRBJ2-3, with TRBD2 matching over 9 bases. The germline V gene encodes CDR1 SGHTA and CDR2 FQGNSA. The CDR3 extends over 16 amino acids. CDR3 bases: TGTGCCAGCAGCCCAGGCCCCGGGACTAGCAGAGATACGCAGTATTTT. Translated, it gives CASSPGPGTSRDTQYF.

The rearrangement links TRBV19 to TRBJ2-7; TRBD1 matches at 8 bases. This CDR3 region has 15 residues. J lost 3 bases, V lost 4 bases, and 8 bases had no gene match. Germline CDR1 and CDR2: LNHDA and SQIVND (reference sequence). CDR3 nucleotide sequence: TGTGCCAGTAGTAAACGGACAGGGAGAAACTACGAGCAGTACTTC. Translating gives CASSKRTGRNYEQYF.

This clone has only a few counts. The rearrangement joins TRBV7-9 to TRBJ2-7; D not certain. This CDR3 has 12 amino acids. Trimming removed 5 bases from V and 6 bases from J, with 11 bases in between. The V gene's germline CDR1 is SEHNR and CDR2 FQNEAQ (reference sequence). CDR3 in DNA: TGTGCCAGCAGCCCGACGCCCGGCGAGCAGTACTTC. Translating gives CASSPTPGEQYF.

The chain joins TRBV7-3 to TRBJ1-6, with D possibly being TRBD1 (6 bases). V shed 5 bases and J shed 10 bases, with 21 bases lying between them. Germline CDR1 SGHTA, CDR2 FQGTGA. The CDR3 spans 16 residues. Here the CDR3 DNA reads TGTGCCAGCAGCCCAAACAGGGCCGGACGGGGGTCACCCCTCCACTTT. Translated: CASSPNRAGRGSPLHF.

The chain carries TRBV10-1 and TRBJ2-7; 10 nucleotides align to TRBD2. Trimming took 7 bases from V and 4 from J; bases not matched to a gene: 10. CDR3 length equals 15 residues. Germline loops: CDR1 WNHNN, CDR2 SYGVQD (reference sequence). The CDR3 DNA follows: TGCGCCAGCAAAAACCCCCCTAGCGGGAGATACGAGCAGTACTTC. This encodes CASKNPPSGRYEQYF.

Only a few counts were recorded for this clone. The CDR3 is CASSSRPPYEKLFF. CDR3 bases: TGTGCCAGCAGTTCCCGACCGCCGTATGAAAAACTGTTTTTT. The gene calls are TRBV2 and TRBJ1-4; D remains ambiguous. Trimming removed 5 bases at V and 6 bases at J, with 13 bases between. The CDR3 has 14 amino acids. Germline CDR1 reads SNHLY; CDR2 reads FYNNEI.

The genes are TRBV25-1 and TRBJ2-1, with a possible D match to TRBD2 (5 bases). The CDR3 has 16 amino acids. Germline loops: CDR1 MGHDK, CDR2 SYGVNS. V was cut by 3 bases and J by 0 bases, with 12 bases left in between. CDR3 residues: CASSDGGRSSYNEQFF. The CDR3 region has the DNA TGTGCCAGCAGTGACGGAGGACGCAGCTCCTACAATGAGCAGTTCTTC.

The chain has TRBV5-1 and TRBJ2-1, with D possibly matching TRBD2 (5 bases). The CDR3 covers 22 residues. Trimming cost V 1 base and J 0 bases, with 29 bases left between them. Germline CDR1 is SGHRS and CDR2 is YFSETQ. DNA of the CDR3: TGCGCCAGCAGCTTGCACAATACCCCCGGGAAATACCAATCAAGCTCCTACAATGAGCAGTTCTTC. Amino acid sequence: CASSLHNTPGKYQSSSYNEQFF.

In this sample, this clone turned up a few times. The chain carries TRBV2 and TRBJ1-5, with D unresolved. The V end lost 7 bases, the J end lost 0 bases, and 7 bases lay between the germline ends. The CDR3 is made up of 13 amino acids. Germline loops: CDR1 SNHLY, CDR2 FYNNEI. CDR3 DNA: TGTGCCAGCAAACGGGATAGCAATCAGCCCCAGCATTTT. Its protein product is CASKRDSNQPQHF.

With regard to this clone: With a much larger clone just one base away, this may be a read error. The same CDR3 can be traced to other DNA sequences in this sample. The gene calls are TRBV5-4 and TRBJ2-3, with 14 bases matching TRBD2. From germline, CDR1 is SGHNT and CDR2 YYREEE (reference sequence). The CDR3 length is 17 residues. With 1 base clipped from V and 3 bases from J, the junction kept 4 bases outside the gene matches. CDR3 sequence reads: CASSLRLAGGPTDTQYF. CDR3 DNA: TGTGCCAGCAGCTTGCGACTAGCGGGAGGGCCAACAGATACGCAGTATTTT.